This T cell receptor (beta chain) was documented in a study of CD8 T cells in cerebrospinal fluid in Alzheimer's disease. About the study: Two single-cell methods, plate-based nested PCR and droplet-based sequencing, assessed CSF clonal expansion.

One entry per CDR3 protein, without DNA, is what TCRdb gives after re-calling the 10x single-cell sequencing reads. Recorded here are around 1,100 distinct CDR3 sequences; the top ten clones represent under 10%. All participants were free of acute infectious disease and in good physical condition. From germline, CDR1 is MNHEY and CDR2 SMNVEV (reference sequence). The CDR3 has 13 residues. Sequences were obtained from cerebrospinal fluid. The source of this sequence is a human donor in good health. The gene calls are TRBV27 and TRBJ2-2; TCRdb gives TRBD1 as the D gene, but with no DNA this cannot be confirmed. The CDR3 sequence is CASSSFGGGELFF.